This T cell receptor beta chain came from a study of patients and donors after allogeneic stem cell transplantation. From the RT-PCR reads, TCRdb called clonotypes with MiXCR, one entry per CDR3 protein. The table has fewer than 500,000 distinct CDR3 sequences, around 16% seen once. The sample holds one count of this clonotype. Germline V gene sequence: CDR1 MNHEY, CDR2 SMNVEV (reference sequence). CDR3 length: 14 amino acids. V lost 5 bases to trimming and J lost 2 bases, with 12 bases between them. The sequenced sample was blood, either unsorted or a sorted T cell fraction (not recorded which). This clonotype was obtained from a human donor who was either an allogeneic HSCT recipient or a stem cell or donor lymphocyte infusion donor (not recorded which). It is not recorded whose cells these are; they may come from a transplant donor. This chain connects TRBV27 to TRBJ2-5; no definite D call. This CDR3 reads CASSPYSVQETQYF. The CDR3 DNA reads as TGTGCCAGCAGTCCCTATAGTGTTCAAGAGACCCAGTACTTC.